This T cell receptor (beta chain) stems from a study of T cell repertoires in cytomegalovirus infection. CDR1 and CDR2 (germline): SGHDN, FVKESK. With 0 bases removed from V and 9 bases from J, the gap between germline ends came to 21 bases. The CDR3 loop spans 16 amino acids. TCRdb reprocessed the reads via MiXCR and lists one record per CDR3 protein. This sample has some 400,000 distinct CDR3 sequences; approximately 31% occur once, and the top ten carry roughly 13%. The TCR was taken from a human donor in good health (CMV status not recorded). Some clones in this sample may be carry-over from other donors' samples. The chain recombines TRBV14 with TRBJ2-7; tentatively, D is TRBD2 (6 bases). Input material: PBMCs. The CDR3 reads CASSQDVVLLGGVQYF. The CDR3 bases are TGTGCCAGCAGCCAAGATGTAGTCTTACTCGGAGGGGTGCAGTACTTC.